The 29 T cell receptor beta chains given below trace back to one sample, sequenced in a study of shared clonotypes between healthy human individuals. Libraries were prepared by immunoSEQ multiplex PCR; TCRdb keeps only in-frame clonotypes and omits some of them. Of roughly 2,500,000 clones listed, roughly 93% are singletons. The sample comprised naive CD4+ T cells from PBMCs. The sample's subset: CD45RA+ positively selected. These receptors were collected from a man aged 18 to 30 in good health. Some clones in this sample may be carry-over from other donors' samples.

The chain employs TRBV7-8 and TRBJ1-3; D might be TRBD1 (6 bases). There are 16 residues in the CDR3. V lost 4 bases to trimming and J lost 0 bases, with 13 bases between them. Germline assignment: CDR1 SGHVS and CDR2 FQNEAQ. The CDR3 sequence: CASSSDRILSGNTIYF. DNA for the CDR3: TGTGCCAGCAGCTCGGACAGAATCCTCTCTGGAAACACCATATATTTT.

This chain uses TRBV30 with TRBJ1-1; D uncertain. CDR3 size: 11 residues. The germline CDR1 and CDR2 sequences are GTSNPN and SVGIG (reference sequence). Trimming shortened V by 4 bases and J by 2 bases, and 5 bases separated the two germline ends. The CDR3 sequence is CAWNHNTEAFF. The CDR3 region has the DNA TGTGCCTGGAATCACAACACTGAAGCTTTCTTT. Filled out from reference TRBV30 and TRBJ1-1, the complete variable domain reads SQTIHQWPATLVQPVGSPLSLECTVEGTSNPNLYWYRQAAGRGLQLLFYSVGIGQISSEVPQNLSASRPQDRQFILSSKKLLLSDSGFYLCAWNHNTEAFFGQGTRLTVV.

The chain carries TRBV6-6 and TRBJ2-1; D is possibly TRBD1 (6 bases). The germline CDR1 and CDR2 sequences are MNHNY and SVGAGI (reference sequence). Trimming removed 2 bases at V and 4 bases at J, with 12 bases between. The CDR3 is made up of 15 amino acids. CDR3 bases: TGTGCCAGCAGTTACCCGAGACAGGAGTACAATGAGCAGTTCTTC. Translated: CASSYPRQEYNEQFF.

CDR3 sequence: CSVEWLGTSGAPLVNEQFF. The DNA of the CDR3 is TGCAGCGTTGAGTGGCTAGGGACTAGCGGGGCCCCCTTAGTAAATGAGCAGTTCTTC. The genes are TRBV29-1 and TRBJ2-1; 13 bases are a match to TRBD2. The CDR3 has 19 residues. The junction had 18 bases not matched to a gene; V was cut back by 3 bases and J by 7 bases. Germline-derived CDR1 and CDR2 are SQVTM and ANQGSEA.

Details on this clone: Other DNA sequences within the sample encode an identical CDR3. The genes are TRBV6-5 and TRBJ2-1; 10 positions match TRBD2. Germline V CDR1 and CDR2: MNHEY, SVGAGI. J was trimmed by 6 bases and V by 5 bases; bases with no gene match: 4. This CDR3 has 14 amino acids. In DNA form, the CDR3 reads TGTGCCAGCAGTCCGGGACTAGCGAGCAATGAGCAGTTCTTC. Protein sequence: CASSPGLASNEQFF.

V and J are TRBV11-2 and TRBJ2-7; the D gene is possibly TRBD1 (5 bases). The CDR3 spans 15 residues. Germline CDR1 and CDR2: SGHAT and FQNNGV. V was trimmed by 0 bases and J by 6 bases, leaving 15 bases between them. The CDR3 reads CASSLEIREGSEQYF. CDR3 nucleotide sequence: TGTGCCAGCAGCTTAGAGATCAGGGAAGGAAGCGAGCAGTACTTC.

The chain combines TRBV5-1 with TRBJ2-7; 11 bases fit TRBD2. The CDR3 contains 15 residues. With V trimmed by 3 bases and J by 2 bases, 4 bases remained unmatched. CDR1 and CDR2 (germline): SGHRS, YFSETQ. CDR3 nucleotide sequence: TGCGCCAGCAGCTCCTTTAGCGGGAGGGCCTACGAGCAGTACTTC. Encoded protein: CASSSFSGRAYEQYF.

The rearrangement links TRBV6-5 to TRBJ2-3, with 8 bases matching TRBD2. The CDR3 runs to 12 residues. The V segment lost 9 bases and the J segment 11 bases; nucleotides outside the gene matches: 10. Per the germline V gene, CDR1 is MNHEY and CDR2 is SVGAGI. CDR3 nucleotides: TGTGCCAGTTCGGGGGGGCCCCGTGGGCAGTATTTT. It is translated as CASSGGPRGQYF.

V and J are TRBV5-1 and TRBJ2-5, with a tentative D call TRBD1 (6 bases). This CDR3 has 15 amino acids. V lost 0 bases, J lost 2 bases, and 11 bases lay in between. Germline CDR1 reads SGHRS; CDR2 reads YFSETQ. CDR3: CASSLVGARQETQYF. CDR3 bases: TGCGCCAGCAGCTTGGTGGGGGCTCGGCAAGAGACCCAGTACTTC.

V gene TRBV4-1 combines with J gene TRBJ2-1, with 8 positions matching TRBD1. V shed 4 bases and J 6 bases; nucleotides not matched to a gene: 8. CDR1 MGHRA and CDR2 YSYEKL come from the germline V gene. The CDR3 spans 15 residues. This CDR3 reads CASSLLDREGNEQFF. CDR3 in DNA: TGCGCCAGCAGCCTTTTGGACAGGGAAGGCAATGAGCAGTTCTTC.

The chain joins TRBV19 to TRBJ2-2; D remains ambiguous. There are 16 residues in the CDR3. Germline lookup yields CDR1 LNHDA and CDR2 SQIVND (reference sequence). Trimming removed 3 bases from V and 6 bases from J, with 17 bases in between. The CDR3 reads CASSIGVAPTPGELFF. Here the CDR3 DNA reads TGTGCCAGTAGTATTGGGGTTGCTCCTACCCCCGGGGAGCTGTTTTTT.

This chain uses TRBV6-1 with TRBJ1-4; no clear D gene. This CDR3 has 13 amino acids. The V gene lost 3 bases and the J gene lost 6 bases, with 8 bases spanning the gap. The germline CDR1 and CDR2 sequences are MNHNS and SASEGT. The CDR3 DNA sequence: TGTGCCAGCAGTGATTTAACAGATGAAAAACTGTTTTTT. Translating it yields CASSDLTDEKLFF.

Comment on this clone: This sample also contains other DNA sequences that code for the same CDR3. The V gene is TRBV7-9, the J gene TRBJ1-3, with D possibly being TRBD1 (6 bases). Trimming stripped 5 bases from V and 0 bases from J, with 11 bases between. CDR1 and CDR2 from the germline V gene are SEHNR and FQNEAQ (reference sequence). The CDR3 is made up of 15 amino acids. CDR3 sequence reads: CASSATGGSGNTIYF. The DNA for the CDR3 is TGTGCCAGCAGCGCGACAGGAGGCTCTGGAAACACCATATATTTT.

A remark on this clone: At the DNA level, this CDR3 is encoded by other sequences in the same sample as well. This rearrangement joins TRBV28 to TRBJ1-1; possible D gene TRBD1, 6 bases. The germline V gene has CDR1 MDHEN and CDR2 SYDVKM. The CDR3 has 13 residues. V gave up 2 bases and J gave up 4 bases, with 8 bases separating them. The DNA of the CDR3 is TGTGCCAGCAGTTTACAGGGGTCCACTGAAGCTTTCTTT. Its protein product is CASSLQGSTEAFF.

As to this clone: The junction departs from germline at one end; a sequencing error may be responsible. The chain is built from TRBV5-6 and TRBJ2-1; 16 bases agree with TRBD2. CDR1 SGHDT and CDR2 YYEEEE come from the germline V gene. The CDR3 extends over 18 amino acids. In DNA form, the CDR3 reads TGTGCCAGCAGCCGGGGACTAGCGGGAGGGCCCTCCGACAATGAGCAGTTCTTC. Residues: CASSRGLAGGPSDNEQFF.

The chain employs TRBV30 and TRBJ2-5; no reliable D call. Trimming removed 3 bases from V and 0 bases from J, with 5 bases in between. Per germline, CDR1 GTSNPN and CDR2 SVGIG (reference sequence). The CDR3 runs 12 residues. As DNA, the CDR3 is TGTGCCTGGAGGGCGTACCAAGAGACCCAGTACTTC. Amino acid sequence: CAWRAYQETQYF.

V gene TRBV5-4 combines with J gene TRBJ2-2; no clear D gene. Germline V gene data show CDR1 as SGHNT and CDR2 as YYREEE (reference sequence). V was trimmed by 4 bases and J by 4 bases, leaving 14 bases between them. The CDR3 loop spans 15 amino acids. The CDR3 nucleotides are TGTGCCAGCAGCATCCAGAGTACGGGCACCGGGGAGCTGTTTTTT. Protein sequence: CASSIQSTGTGELFF.

The CDR3 coding sequence is TGTGCCAGCACTTGGGGGACAGAGCAGTTCTTC. Amino acids: CASTWGTEQFF. The chain recombines TRBV7-2 with TRBJ2-1; tentatively, D is TRBD1 (6 bases). CDR1 is SGHTA and CDR2 is FQGNSA in the germline V gene. This CDR3 is built from 11 residues. Trimming took off 7 bases at V and 10 bases at J, with 11 bases between the two ends.

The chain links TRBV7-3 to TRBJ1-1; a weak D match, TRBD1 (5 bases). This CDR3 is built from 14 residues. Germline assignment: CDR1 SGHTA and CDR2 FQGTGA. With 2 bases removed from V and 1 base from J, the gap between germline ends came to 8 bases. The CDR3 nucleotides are TGTGCCAGCAGCTTAGGACACAAGAACACTGAAGCTTTCTTT. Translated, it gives CASSLGHKNTEAFF.

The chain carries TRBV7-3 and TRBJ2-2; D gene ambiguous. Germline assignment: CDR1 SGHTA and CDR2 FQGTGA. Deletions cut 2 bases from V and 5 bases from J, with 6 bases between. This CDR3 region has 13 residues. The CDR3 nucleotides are TGTGCCAGCAGCTTACCGGATACCGGGGAGCTGTTTTTT. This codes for CASSLPDTGELFF.

CDR3 loop: CASSFSLGVNYGYTF. The CDR3 DNA is TGTGCCAGCAGCTTCTCGCTAGGGGTAAACTATGGCTACACCTTC. The chain uses TRBV11-2 and TRBJ1-2; tentatively, D is TRBD1 (5 bases). This CDR3 is 15 amino acids long. Germline assignment: CDR1 SGHAT and CDR2 FQNNGV. With 3 bases removed from V and 2 bases from J, the gap between germline ends came to 13 bases.

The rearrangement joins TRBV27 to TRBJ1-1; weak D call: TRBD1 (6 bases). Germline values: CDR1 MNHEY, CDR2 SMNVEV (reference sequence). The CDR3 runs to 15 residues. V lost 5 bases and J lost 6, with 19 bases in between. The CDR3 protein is CASSQGGGRIPEAFF. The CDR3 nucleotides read TGTGCCAGCAGTCAGGGAGGGGGGCGAATCCCTGAAGCTTTCTTT.

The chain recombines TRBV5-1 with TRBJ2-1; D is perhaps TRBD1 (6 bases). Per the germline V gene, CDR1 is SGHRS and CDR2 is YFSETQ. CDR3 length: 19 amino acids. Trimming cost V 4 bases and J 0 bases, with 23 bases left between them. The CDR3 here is CASSVSGTPVRGSYNEQFF. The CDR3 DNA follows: TGCGCCAGCAGCGTCTCCGGGACACCAGTCAGGGGCTCCTACAATGAGCAGTTCTTC.

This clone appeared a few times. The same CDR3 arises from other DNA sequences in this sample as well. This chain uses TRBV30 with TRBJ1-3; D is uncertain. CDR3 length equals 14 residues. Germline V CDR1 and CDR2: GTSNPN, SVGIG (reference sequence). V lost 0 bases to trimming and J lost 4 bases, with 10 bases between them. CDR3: CAWSVALGGNTIYF. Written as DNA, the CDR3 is TGTGCCTGGAGTGTAGCCCTTGGAGGAAACACCATATATTTT. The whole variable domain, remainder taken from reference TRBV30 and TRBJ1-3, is SQTIHQWPATLVQPVGSPLSLECTVEGTSNPNLYWYRQAAGRGLQLLFYSVGIGQISSEVPQNLSASRPQDRQFILSSKKLLLSDSGFYLCAWSVALGGNTIYFGEGSWLTVV.

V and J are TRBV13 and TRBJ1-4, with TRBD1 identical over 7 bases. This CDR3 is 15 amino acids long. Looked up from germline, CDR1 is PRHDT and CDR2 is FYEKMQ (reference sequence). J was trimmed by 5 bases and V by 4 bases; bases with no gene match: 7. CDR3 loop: CASSSPKGQNEKLFF. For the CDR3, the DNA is TGTGCCAGCAGCTCGCCCAAGGGACAGAATGAAAAACTGTTTTTT.

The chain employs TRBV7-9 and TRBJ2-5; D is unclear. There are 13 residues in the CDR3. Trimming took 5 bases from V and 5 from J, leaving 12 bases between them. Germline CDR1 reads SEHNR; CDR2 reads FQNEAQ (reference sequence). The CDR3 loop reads CASSPPVLETQYF. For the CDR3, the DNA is TGTGCCAGCAGCCCCCCGGTCTTGGAGACCCAGTACTTC.

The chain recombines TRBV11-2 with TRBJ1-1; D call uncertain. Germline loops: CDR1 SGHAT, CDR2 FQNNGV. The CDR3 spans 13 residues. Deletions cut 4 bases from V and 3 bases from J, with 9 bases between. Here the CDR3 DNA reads TGTGCCAGCAGCTCGGATAGGCACACTGAAGCTTTCTTT. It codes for CASSSDRHTEAFF.

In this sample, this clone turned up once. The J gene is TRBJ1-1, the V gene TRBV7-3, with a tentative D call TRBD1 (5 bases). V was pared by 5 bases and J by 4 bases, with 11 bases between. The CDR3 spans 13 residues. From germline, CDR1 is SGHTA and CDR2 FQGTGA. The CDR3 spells CASSASGGTEAFF. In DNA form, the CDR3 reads TGTGCCAGCAGCGCCTCCGGGGGCACTGAAGCTTTCTTT.

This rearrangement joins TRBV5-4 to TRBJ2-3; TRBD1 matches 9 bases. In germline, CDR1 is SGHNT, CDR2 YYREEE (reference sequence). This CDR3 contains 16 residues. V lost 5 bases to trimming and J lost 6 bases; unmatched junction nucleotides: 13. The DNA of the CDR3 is TGTGCCAGCAGTCGACCCGGGACAGGGATAACTGATACGCAGTATTTT. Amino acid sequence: CASSRPGTGITDTQYF.